One sample yielded the 8 T cell receptor beta chains listed below, sequenced in a study of response to subunit inactivated influenza vaccine. TCRdb called the RT-PCR reads again in MiXCR, with one record for every CDR3 protein. The repertoire holds 500,000 or so distinct CDR3 sequences, approximately 15% seen once, with less than 4% in the top ten. The material was CD4+ T cells sorted from PBMCs, obtained around 25 months after vaccination. The receptors come from a man aged 45 to 75 who received an inactivated influenza vaccine.

This clonotype was counted between two and nine times. This chain connects TRBV24-1 to TRBJ1-5; D is ambiguous. V lost 6 bases and J 4 bases, leaving 9 bases between the germline ends. CDR1 is KGHDR and CDR2 is SFDVKD in the germline V gene. The CDR3 runs to 13 residues. The CDR3 region is CATSSRENQPQHF. Written as DNA, the CDR3 is TGTGCCACCAGTAGCCGGGAGAATCAGCCCCAGCATTTT.

This clonotype occurred a few times. The chain carries TRBV11-2 and TRBJ2-1; 7 positions match TRBD2. The CDR3 has 17 residues. Germline CDR1 reads SGHAT; CDR2 reads FQNNGV. With 1 base clipped from V and 3 bases from J, the junction kept 9 bases outside the gene matches. The CDR3 region has the DNA TGTGCCAGCAGCTTAGTATGGGGAGGGGCGGTCTACAATGAGCAGTTCTTC. Translation gives CASSLVWGGAVYNEQFF.

This clonotype was seen at least ten times. CDR3: CASSLVHGVSDTQYF. In DNA form, the CDR3 reads TGCGCCAGCAGCTTGGTTCACGGGGTTTCAGATACGCAGTATTTT. The chain links TRBV5-1 to TRBJ2-3, with TRBD2 as a possible D gene (5 bases). V gave up 0 bases and J gave up 4 bases, with 12 bases separating them. Germline lookup yields CDR1 SGHRS and CDR2 YFSETQ. This CDR3 comprises 15 residues.

The chain has TRBV7-9 and TRBJ2-1; D not resolved. Germline V gives CDR1 SEHNR, CDR2 FQNEAQ (reference sequence). V was shortened by 8 bases and J by 0 bases, with 11 bases between the two germline ends. The CDR3 sequence is 14 residues long. CDR3 sequence (DNA): TGTGCCAGCCAGACTGGTAGCTCCTACAATGAGCAGTTCTTC. This sequence encodes CASQTGSSYNEQFF.

This clonotype was counted a few times. V gene TRBV27 combines with J gene TRBJ2-1; 9 nucleotides match TRBD1. The CDR3 runs to 18 residues. V dropped 3 bases and J dropped 3; count of bases not matched to a gene: 12. Per germline, CDR1 MNHEY and CDR2 SMNVEV (reference sequence). The CDR3 is CASSFLGLGQGSYNEQFF. The CDR3 DNA follows: TGTGCCAGCAGTTTCCTCGGCCTAGGACAGGGGAGCTACAATGAGCAGTTCTTC.

This chain joins TRBV7-2 and TRBJ1-4; D ambiguous. CDR3 size: 15 residues. Germline values: CDR1 SGHTA, CDR2 FQGNSA. V shed 4 bases and J shed 3 bases, with 12 bases lying between them. This chain's CDR3 is CASSSPRMPNEKLFF. CDR3 coding DNA: TGTGCCAGCAGCTCCCCCCGGATGCCTAATGAAAAACTGTTTTTT.

DNA for the CDR3: TGTGCCAGCACTCACGGACCCCAAGAGACCCAGTACTTC. Translation: CASTHGPQETQYF. V usage is TRBV25-1 and J usage is TRBJ2-5; D gene ambiguous. Germline V gives CDR1 MGHDK, CDR2 SYGVNS. The CDR3 spans 13 residues. The ends were cut back, 7 bases at V and 1 base at J, with 10 bases in the middle.

This clonotype was observed a handful of times. The V and J genes are TRBV10-3 and TRBJ1-5; 7 nucleotides match TRBD1. The CDR3 extends over 14 amino acids. J gave up 0 bases and V 10 bases, and 6 bases lay outside the gene matches. Looked up from germline, CDR1 is ENHRY and CDR2 is SYGVKD. The CDR3 region is CASGQALSNQPQHF. The DNA of the CDR3 is TGTGCCAGTGGACAGGCTCTTAGCAATCAGCCCCAGCATTTT.